Sequencing of this T cell receptor beta chain was carried out in a study of T cell responses to AZD1222 COVID-19 vaccine. As concerns this clone: Its specificity is not known.

The germline CDR1 and CDR2 sequences are LNHDA and SQIVND (reference sequence). The V gene lost 6 bases and the J gene lost 0 bases, with 8 bases spanning the gap. The CDR3 has 14 residues. Sequencing was performed with immunoSEQ multiplex PCR; in TCRdb, only in-frame clones are kept and a portion is missing. This sample has 150,000 to 180,000 clones, with about nine tenths found just once. Study results and limitations: Spike-specific TCR repertoires showed rising breadth and depth after two AZD1222 doses. Reports indicate that nearly half of spike-specific TCRs are directed at unmutated variant regions. The sample set comprised mostly white British donors with more females, and clonal diversity was possibly underestimated. Distributed over spike, vaccine-associated CD4 TCRs predominated at 160-218 and 743-854.

The genes are TRBV19 and TRBJ1-4; D remains unclear. This receptor was identified in an adult in good health. This material consisted of peripheral blood, taken on day 0 of AZD1222 vaccination. CDR3 in DNA: TGTGCCAGTAGACCGGTCCCAACTAATGAAAAACTGTTTTTT. This encodes CASRPVPTNEKLFF.